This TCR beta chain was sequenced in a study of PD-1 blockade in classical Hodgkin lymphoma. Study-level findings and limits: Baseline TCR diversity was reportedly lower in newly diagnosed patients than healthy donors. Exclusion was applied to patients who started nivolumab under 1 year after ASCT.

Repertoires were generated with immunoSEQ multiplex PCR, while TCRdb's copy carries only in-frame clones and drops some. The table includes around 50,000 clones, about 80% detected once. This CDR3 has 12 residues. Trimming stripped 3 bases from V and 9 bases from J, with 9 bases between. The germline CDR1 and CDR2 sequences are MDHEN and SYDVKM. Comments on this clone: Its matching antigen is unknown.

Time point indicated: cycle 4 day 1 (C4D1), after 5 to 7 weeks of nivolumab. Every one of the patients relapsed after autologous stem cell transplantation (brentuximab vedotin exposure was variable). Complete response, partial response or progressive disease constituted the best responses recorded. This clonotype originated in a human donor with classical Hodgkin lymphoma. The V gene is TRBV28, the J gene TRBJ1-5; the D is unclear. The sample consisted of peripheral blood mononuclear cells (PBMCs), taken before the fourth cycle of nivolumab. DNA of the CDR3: TGTGCCAGCAGTTTGTGGGAACGGCCCCAGCATTTT. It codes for CASSLWERPQHF. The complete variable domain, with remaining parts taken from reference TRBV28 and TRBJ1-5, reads DVKVTQSSRYLVKRTGEKVFLECVQDMDHENMFWYRQDPGLGLRLIYFSYDVKMKEKGDIPEGYSVSREKKERFSLILESASTNQTSMYLCASSLWERPQHFGDGTRLSIL.